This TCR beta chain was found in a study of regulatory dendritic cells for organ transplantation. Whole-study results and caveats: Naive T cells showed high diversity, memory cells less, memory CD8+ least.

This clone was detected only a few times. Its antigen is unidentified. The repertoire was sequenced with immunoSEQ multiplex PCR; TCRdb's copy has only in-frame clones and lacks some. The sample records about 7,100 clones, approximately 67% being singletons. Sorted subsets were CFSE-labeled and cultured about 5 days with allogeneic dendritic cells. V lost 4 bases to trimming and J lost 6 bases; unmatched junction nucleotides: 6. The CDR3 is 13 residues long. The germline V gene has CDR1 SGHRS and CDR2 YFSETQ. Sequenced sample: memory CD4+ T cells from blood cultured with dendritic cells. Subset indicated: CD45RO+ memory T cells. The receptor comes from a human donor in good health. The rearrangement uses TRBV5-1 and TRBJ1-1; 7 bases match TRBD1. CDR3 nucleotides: TGCGCCAGCAGCGCGACAGGGTTCGCTGAAGCTTTCTTT. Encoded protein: CASSATGFAEAFF. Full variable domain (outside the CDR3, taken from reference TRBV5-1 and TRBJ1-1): KAGVTQTPRYLIKTRGQQVTLSCSPISGHRSVSWYQQTPGQGLQFLFEYFSETQRNKGNFPGRFSGRQFSNSRSEMNVSTLELGDSALYLCASSATGFAEAFFGQGTRLTVV.